The 23 T cell receptor beta chains below come from one sample, sequenced in a study of glioma-infiltrating T cells after dendritic cell vaccination (TCRdb year 2016). To prepare the library, the immunoSEQ multiplex PCR assay was applied. Held by TCRdb, this immuneACCESS table contains in-frame sequences only and omits some clones. Under half of the omission traces to an unresolved V gene where checked; the cause of the rest is unknown. In all, the sample holds under 100,000 clones, and about 83% of those were seen once. The ten largest clones capture 2.5% to 3.5% of the sample. The sample here was blood, taken before dendritic cell vaccination. These receptors were collected from a human donor with glioblastoma.

The chain links TRBV19 to TRBJ2-5; weak D call: TRBD2 (5 bases). V was pared by 3 bases and J by 4 bases, with 12 bases between. The CDR3 runs 14 residues. CDR1 is LNHDA and CDR2 is SQIVND in the germline V gene (reference sequence). DNA of the CDR3: TGTGCCAGTAGTATCGAGGGTTTGGGAGAGACCCAGTACTTC. It codes for CASSIEGLGETQYF.

The chain recombines TRBV9 with TRBJ1-1; 7 bases are a match to TRBD1. The CDR3 is 11 amino acids. After removal of 5 bases from V and 8 bases from J, the junction contained 3 bases not matched to a gene. In germline, CDR1 is SGDLS, CDR2 YYNGEE. The DNA for the CDR3 is TGTGCCAGCAGTCACAGGGGCGAAGCTTTCTTT. It yields the protein CASSHRGEAFF. Drawing the rest from reference TRBV9 and TRBJ1-1, the complete variable domain is DSGVTQTPKHLITATGQRVTLRCSPRSGDLSVYWYQQSLDQGLQFLIQYYNGEERAKGNILERFSAQQFPDLHSELNLSSLELGDSALYFCASSHRGEAFFGQGTRLTVV.

This chain joins TRBV5-1 and TRBJ2-5; D is perhaps TRBD1 (6 bases). The CDR3 spans 15 residues. The V gene lost 4 bases and the J gene lost 5 bases, with 18 bases spanning the gap. Per germline, CDR1 SGHRS and CDR2 YFSETQ. The chain's CDR3 is CASSPMGARGETQYF. In DNA form, the CDR3 reads TGCGCCAGCAGCCCCATGGGGGCGAGGGGGGAGACCCAGTACTTC.

The V gene is TRBV6-5, the J gene TRBJ1-1; D remains unclear. The CDR3 sequence is 13 residues long. Germline V gives CDR1 MNHEY, CDR2 SVGAGI. V gave up 0 bases and J gave up 4 bases, with 6 bases separating them. CDR3 sequence: CASSYSAGTEAFF. The CDR3, as DNA: TGTGCCAGCAGTTACTCCGCAGGCACTGAAGCTTTCTTT.

The V and J genes are TRBV29-1 and TRBJ1-2; TRBD1 is a possible D gene (5 bases). The CDR3 runs 15 residues. V lost 3 bases, J lost 2 bases, and 16 bases lay in between. Germline V lookup: CDR1 SQVTM, CDR2 ANQGSEA. CDR3 loop: CSVDEGEPQNYGYTF. The CDR3 DNA reads TGCAGCGTTGACGAAGGGGAACCCCAAAACTATGGCTACACCTTC. Supplemented by reference TRBV29-1 and TRBJ1-2, the full variable domain reads SAVISQKPSRDICQRGTSLTIQCQVDSQVTMMFWYRQQPGQSLTLIATANQGSEATYESGFVIDKFPISRPNLTFSTLTVSNMSPEDSSIYLCSVDEGEPQNYGYTFGSGTRLTVV.

The rearrangement uses TRBV7-2 and TRBJ1-1, with TRBD1 matching 7 bases. CDR1 SGHTA and CDR2 FQGNSA come from the germline V gene. This CDR3 spans 16 amino acids. After removal of 2 bases from V and 5 bases from J, the junction contained 11 bases not matched to a gene. The DNA for the CDR3 is TGTGCCAGCAGCTTACCCCAGTGGAGGGGGCGTACTGAAGCTTTCTTT. Encoded protein: CASSLPQWRGRTEAFF.

This clone was found once. The chain is built from TRBV5-1 and TRBJ2-2; possibly TRBD1 for D (6 bases). This CDR3 has 17 amino acids. Germline CDR1 reads SGHRS; CDR2 reads YFSETQ. V was trimmed by 2 bases and J by 1 base, leaving 15 bases between them. The CDR3 DNA sequence: TGCGCCAGCAGCTTAATTCCGGGACACCAGAACACCGGGGAGCTGTTTTTT. Translating gives CASSLIPGHQNTGELFF. Together with reference TRBV5-1 and TRBJ2-2, the CDR3 gives the full variable domain: KAGVTQTPRYLIKTRGQQVTLSCSPISGHRSVSWYQQTPGQGLQFLFEYFSETQRNKGNFPGRFSGRQFSNSRSEMNVSTLELGDSALYLCASSLIPGHQNTGELFFGEGSRLTVL.

The chain links TRBV6-5 to TRBJ2-7; possibly TRBD1 for D (5 bases). Germline V gene sequence: CDR1 MNHEY, CDR2 SVGAGI. V was shortened by 6 bases and J by 5 bases, with 8 bases between the two germline ends. There are 11 residues in the CDR3. CDR3 DNA: TGTGCCAGCAGCCAGGGCCACGAGCAGTACTTC. This sequence encodes CASSQGHEQYF.

The chain employs TRBV10-1 and TRBJ1-2, with 11 bases fitting TRBD1. Per the germline V gene, CDR1 is WNHNN and CDR2 is SYGVQD (reference sequence). Unmatched junction bases numbered 4, after V lost 4 bases and J lost 6 bases. This CDR3 has 14 amino acids. CDR3 DNA: TGCGCCAGCAGTGGAGGACAGGGGGCCGATGGCTACACCTTC. Amino acids: CASSGGQGADGYTF.

This clone was seen only a few times. The V call is TRBV5-1, the J call TRBJ2-1; D is possibly TRBD1 (6 bases). CDR1 and CDR2 from the germline V gene are SGHRS and YFSETQ. Trimming removed 4 bases at V and 0 bases at J, with 14 bases between. The CDR3 is 16 residues long. The CDR3 sequence: CASSLGHRSSYNEQFF. The CDR3 DNA follows: TGCGCCAGCAGCCTGGGACACAGGAGCTCCTACAATGAGCAGTTCTTC.

V and J are TRBV29-1 and TRBJ1-2; tentative D call: TRBD1 (5 bases). CDR1 SQVTM and CDR2 ANQGSEA come from the germline V gene. The CDR3 spans 11 residues. The CDR3 sequence: CTTDSVYGYTF. The DNA for the CDR3 is TGCACCACTGACAGCGTCTATGGCTACACCTTC.

A few counts support this clone. The chain joins TRBV7-9 to TRBJ1-2; 12 bases align to TRBD1. CDR1 SEHNR and CDR2 FQNEAQ come from the germline V gene (reference sequence). With V trimmed by 4 bases and J by 4 bases, 13 bases remained unmatched. The CDR3 sequence is 18 residues long. The CDR3 DNA reads TGTGCCAGCAGCTCACGGGTAGGGACAGGGGGCGCAGGCTATGGCTACACCTTC. Its translation: CASSSRVGTGGAGYGYTF.

The J gene is TRBJ1-2, the V gene TRBV10-3; 8 bases line up with TRBD1. This CDR3 has 13 residues. After removal of 6 bases from V and 7 bases from J, the junction contained 7 bases not matched to a gene. CDR1 is ENHRY, CDR2 SYGVKD, per germline. The CDR3 reads CAISRDRPFGYTF. In DNA, the CDR3 is TGTGCCATCAGCAGGGACAGGCCCTTTGGCTACACCTTC.

V gene TRBV11-3 combines with J gene TRBJ2-1, with D perhaps TRBD2 (6 bases). There are 19 residues in the CDR3. Per germline, CDR1 SGHNT and CDR2 YENEEA. V lost 5 bases and J lost 2, with 25 bases in between. Here the CDR3 DNA reads TGTGCCAGCAGCCAGTATTTTGGGGGGAGACAGTCAACCTACAATGAGCAGTTCTTC. Its translation is CASSQYFGGRQSTYNEQFF.

The chain has TRBV30 and TRBJ2-2; D ambiguous. This CDR3 is 13 amino acids long. CDR1 and CDR2 from the germline V gene are GTSNPN and SVGIG (reference sequence). V lost 0 bases and J lost 7, with 9 bases in between. Written as DNA, the CDR3 is TGTGCCTGGAGTGTACTCGGCGGCGGGGAGCTGTTTTTT. As protein: CAWSVLGGGELFF. The entire variable domain, with the rest obtained from reference TRBV30 and TRBJ2-2, is as follows: SQTIHQWPATLVQPVGSPLSLECTVEGTSNPNLYWYRQAAGRGLQLLFYSVGIGQISSEVPQNLSASRPQDRQFILSSKKLLLSDSGFYLCAWSVLGGGELFFGEGSRLTVL.

This clone was counted only a few times. CDR3 in DNA: TGCAGTGCGCCGGGCTACAATGAGCAGTTCTTC. Its protein product is CSAPGYNEQFF. The chain couples TRBV20-1 to TRBJ2-1; D is uncertain. The germline CDR1 and CDR2 sequences are DFQATT and SNEGSKA (reference sequence). CDR3 size: 11 residues. Trimming cost V 6 bases and J 3 bases, with 6 bases left between them.

The chain links TRBV7-3 to TRBJ1-1; 7 nucleotides match TRBD1. Germline assignment: CDR1 SGHTA and CDR2 FQGTGA. Unmatched junction bases numbered 3, after V lost 4 bases and J lost 1 base. The CDR3 is 14 amino acids. In nucleotides, the CDR3 is TGTGCCAGCAGCTCGGCAGGGGGGAACACTGAAGCTTTCTTT. Translated, it gives CASSSAGGNTEAFF.

V usage is TRBV9 and J usage is TRBJ1-1; TRBD1 matches 10 bases. V lost 3 bases to trimming and J lost 0 bases; unmatched junction nucleotides: 8. Per the germline V gene, CDR1 is SGDLS and CDR2 is YYNGEE. The CDR3 runs to 17 residues. The CDR3 is CASSEGTGALMNTEAFF. DNA of the CDR3: TGTGCCAGCAGCGAAGGGACAGGGGCTCTCATGAACACTGAAGCTTTCTTT.

The genes are TRBV5-6 and TRBJ2-1; 7 bases agree with TRBD1. J lost 6 bases, V lost 4 bases, and 7 bases had no gene match. Germline V gene sequence: CDR1 SGHDT, CDR2 YYEEEE. The CDR3 contains 14 residues. The CDR3 DNA sequence: TGTGCCAGCAGCCAGAGAGACAGGGTCAATGAGCAGTTCTTC. It is translated as CASSQRDRVNEQFF.

This clone came up once. The chain links TRBV5-1 to TRBJ1-4, with D possibly matching TRBD1 (5 bases). Germline CDR1 is SGHRS and CDR2 is YFSETQ. V gave up 0 bases and J gave up 11 bases, with 17 bases separating them. This CDR3 is built from 15 residues. CDR3 coding DNA: TGCGCCAGCAGCTTGGAAGGGGATAGTGGTGGTAAACTGTTTTTT. Translating it yields CASSLEGDSGGKLFF.

The chain recombines TRBV5-1 with TRBJ2-3; perhaps TRBD2 as D (6 bases). The ends were cut back, 4 bases at V and 5 bases at J, with 17 bases in the middle. The CDR3 totals 15 residues. Per the germline V gene, CDR1 is SGHRS and CDR2 is YFSETQ. CDR3 region: CASSPRGGAEDTQYF. The CDR3 bases are TGCGCCAGCAGCCCCCGAGGAGGGGCGGAAGATACGCAGTATTTT.

The CDR3 reads CASSPLGTGDSYGYTF. CDR3 sequence (DNA): TGCGCCAGCAGTCCCCTTGGGACAGGGGATTCCTATGGCTACACCTTC. The V gene is TRBV10-2, the J gene TRBJ1-2; 10 positions match TRBD1. Germline V gene lookup returns CDR1 WSHSY and CDR2 SAAADI. V lost 5 bases to trimming and J lost 4 bases; unmatched junction nucleotides: 10. The CDR3 loop spans 16 amino acids.

J is TRBJ1-5 and V is TRBV21-1; TRBD1, the table's D call, was not compared with the DNA. TRBV21-1 is designated a pseudogene. There are 15 residues in the CDR3. DNA of the CDR3: TGTGCCAGCTACGCCACACCGTCCCTCAATCAGCCCCAGCATTTT. This codes for CASYATPSLNQPQHF.